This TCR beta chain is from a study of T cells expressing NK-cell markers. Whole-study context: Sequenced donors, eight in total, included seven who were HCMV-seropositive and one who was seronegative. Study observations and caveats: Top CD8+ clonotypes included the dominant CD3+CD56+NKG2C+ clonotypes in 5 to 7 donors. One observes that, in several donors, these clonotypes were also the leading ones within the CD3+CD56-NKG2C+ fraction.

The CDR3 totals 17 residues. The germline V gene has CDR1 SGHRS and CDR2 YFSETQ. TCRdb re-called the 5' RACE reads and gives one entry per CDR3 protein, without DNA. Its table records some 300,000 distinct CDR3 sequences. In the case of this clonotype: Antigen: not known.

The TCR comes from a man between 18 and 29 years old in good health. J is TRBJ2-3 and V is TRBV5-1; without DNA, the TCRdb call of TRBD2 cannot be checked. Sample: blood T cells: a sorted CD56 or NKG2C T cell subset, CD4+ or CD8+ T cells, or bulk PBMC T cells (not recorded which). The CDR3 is CASSAGLAGPSTDTQYF.